This T cell receptor (beta chain) was identified during a study of T-cell memory formation after mild COVID-19. At the level of the study: For the most part, TCR clusters were specific to one donor.

Looked up from germline, CDR1 is MGHRA and CDR2 is YSYEKL. With 6 bases removed from V and 2 bases from J, the gap between germline ends came to 10 bases. The CDR3 is 14 residues long. On this clonotype itself: Its antigen is unknown.

TCRdb used MiXCR to reprocess the 5' RACE reads, holding one entry per CDR3 protein. The sample yields 400,000 to 500,000 distinct CDR3 sequences, roughly 20% seen once. Study results and limitations: CD4+ contracting clones were mainly CM and EM; CD8+ ones, EMRA. CD4+ bias marked clones expanding day 15 to 37, unlike balanced contracting clones.

This rearrangement joins TRBV4-1 to TRBJ1-4; D gene ambiguous. This TCR derives from an adult woman who had mild COVID-19 (a few samples of this study predate the infection). Cell type and time point are not known. The specimen sequenced was PBMCs or a T cell subset sorted from them (not recorded which). The CDR3 DNA reads as TGCGCCAGCAGTCTCGCGGCGACTAATGAAAAACTGTTTTTT. Protein sequence: CASSLAATNEKLFF.